This entry describes one T cell receptor beta chain. Its antigen is as yet unknown. The CDR3 length is 14 residues. V dropped 3 bases and J dropped 10; count of bases not matched to a gene: 6. Germline assignment: CDR1 MDHEN and CDR2 SYDVKM. This specimen comes from a study of cytomegalovirus exposure and HLA in healthy donors. Study observations and caveats: In a later analysis, a missense DCLRE1C variant was linked to TCR beta V- and J-gene trimming. In an earlier analysis, productive rearrangement rates for most beta V segments clustered near 87% or 30%.

Primers: 60 Vbeta forward and 13 Jbeta reverse. Only in-frame clones appear in the TCRdb table, and some are missing; sequencing was by immunoSEQ multiplex PCR. Here the sample spans about 160,000 clones, roughly four fifths being singletons. The source material was PBMCs. The receptor's source is a man aged 50-60 years in good health and CMV-seropositive. The chain has TRBV28 and TRBJ1-6, with 7 positions matching TRBD1. This CDR3 reads CASSLTGRGSPLHF. The CDR3 coding sequence is TGTGCCAGCAGTTTGACAGGGAGAGGCTCACCCCTCCACTTT.